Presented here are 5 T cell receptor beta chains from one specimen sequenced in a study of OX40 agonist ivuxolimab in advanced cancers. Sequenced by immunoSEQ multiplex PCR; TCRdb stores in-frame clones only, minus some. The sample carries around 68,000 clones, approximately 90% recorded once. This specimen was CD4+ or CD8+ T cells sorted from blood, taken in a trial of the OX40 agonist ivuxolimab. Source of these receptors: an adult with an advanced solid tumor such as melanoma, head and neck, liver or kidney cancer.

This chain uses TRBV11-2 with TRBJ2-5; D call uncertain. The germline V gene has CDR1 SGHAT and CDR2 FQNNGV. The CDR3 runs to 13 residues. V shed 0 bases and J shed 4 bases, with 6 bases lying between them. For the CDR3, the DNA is TGTGCCAGCAGCTTAGATCGTCTAGAGACCCAGTACTTC. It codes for CASSLDRLETQYF.

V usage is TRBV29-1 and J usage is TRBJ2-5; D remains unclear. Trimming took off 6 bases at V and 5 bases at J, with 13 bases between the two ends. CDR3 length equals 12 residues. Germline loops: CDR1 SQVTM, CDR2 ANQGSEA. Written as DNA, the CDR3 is TGCAGCGTGAAGACCCACACGGAGACCCAGTACTTC. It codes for CSVKTHTETQYF.

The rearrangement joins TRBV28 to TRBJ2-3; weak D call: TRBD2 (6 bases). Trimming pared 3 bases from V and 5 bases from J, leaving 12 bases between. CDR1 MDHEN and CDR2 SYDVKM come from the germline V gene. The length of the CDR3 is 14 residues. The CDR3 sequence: CASSLPGVGDTQYF. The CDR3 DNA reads TGTGCCAGCAGTTTGCCGGGAGTAGGAGATACGCAGTATTTT. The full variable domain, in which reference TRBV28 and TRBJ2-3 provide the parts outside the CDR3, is DVKVTQSSRYLVKRTGEKVFLECVQDMDHENMFWYRQDPGLGLRLIYFSYDVKMKEKGDIPEGYSVSREKKERFSLILESASTNQTSMYLCASSLPGVGDTQYFGPGTRLTVL.

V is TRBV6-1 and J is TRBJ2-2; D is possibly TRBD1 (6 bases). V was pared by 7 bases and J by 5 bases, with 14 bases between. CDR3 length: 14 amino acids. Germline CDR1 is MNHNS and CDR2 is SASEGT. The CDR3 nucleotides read TGTGCCAGCATCTTCAACAGGGTAACCGGGGAGCTGTTTTTT. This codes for CASIFNRVTGELFF.

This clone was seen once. The CDR3 nucleotides are TGTGCCAGCAGTGGAGGGTGGGGTCTAACCTACGAGCAGTACTTC. Protein sequence: CASSGGWGLTYEQYF. The chain carries TRBV6-1 and TRBJ2-7; D is perhaps TRBD2 (5 bases). V lost 4 bases and J lost 2, with 15 bases in between. Germline V gene lookup returns CDR1 MNHNS and CDR2 SASEGT. The CDR3 length is 15 residues.